A single sample is the source of the 4 T cell receptor beta chains below, sequenced in a study of response to subunit inactivated influenza vaccine. Each CDR3 protein is one row after TCRdb ran MiXCR on the RT-PCR reads. The sample has about 650,000 distinct CDR3 sequences; around 15% are singletons. The source was PBMCs from blood, collected approximately 15 days before vaccination. All receptors come from a man aged 50-59 years who received an inactivated influenza vaccine.

This clonotype was seen at least ten times. J is TRBJ2-1 and V is TRBV11-2, with 10 bases lining up with TRBD2. Germline lookup yields CDR1 SGHAT and CDR2 FQNNGV. V gave up 4 bases and J gave up 6 bases; unmatched junction bases: 6. The CDR3 is 15 amino acids. CDR3 sequence (DNA): TGTGCCAGCAGCTATACTAGCGGGGCGGGCAATGAGCAGTTCTTC. Protein: CASSYTSGAGNEQFF.

The gene calls are TRBV7-9 and TRBJ2-7, with TRBD1 matching 7 bases. V lost 3 bases, J lost 2 bases, and 10 bases stayed unmatched. The CDR3 is made up of 16 amino acids. Germline assignment: CDR1 SEHNR and CDR2 FQNEAQ (reference sequence). The CDR3 DNA is TGTGCCAGCAGCTTCACGGGACAGCACTCTCCCTACGAGCAGTACTTC. Translated: CASSFTGQHSPYEQYF.

The V and J genes are TRBV20-1 and TRBJ1-4; D unresolved. Germline V gene sequence: CDR1 DFQATT, CDR2 SNEGSKA (reference sequence). V dropped 1 base and J dropped 7 bases, with 13 bases sitting between them. This CDR3 has 14 residues. CDR3 bases: TGCAGTGCTAGAGCCCAGACCCGCGGTGAAAAACTGTTTTTT. Its protein product is CSARAQTRGEKLFF.

The chain employs TRBV11-2 and TRBJ2-3; D is ambiguous. Trimming stripped 3 bases from V and 0 bases from J, with 13 bases between. Per the germline V gene, CDR1 is SGHAT and CDR2 is FQNNGV. This CDR3 region has 16 residues. The DNA for the CDR3 is TGTGCCAGCAGCTTTAGTTTTTCTACTAGCACAGATACGCAGTATTTT. Amino acids: CASSFSFSTSTDTQYF. Supplemented by reference TRBV11-2 and TRBJ2-3, the full variable domain reads EAGVAQSPRYKIIEKRQSVAFWCNPISGHATLYWYQQILGQGPKLLIQFQNNGVVDDSQLPKDRFSAERLKGVDSTLKIQPAKLEDSAVYLCASSFSFSTSTDTQYFGPGTRLTVL.